Below are 20 T cell receptor beta chains sequenced from a single sample in a study of cytomegalovirus exposure and HLA in healthy donors. Both 60 Vbeta primers and 13 Jbeta primers went into the PCR. Sequencing used immunoSEQ multiplex PCR; TCRdb keeps in-frame clones, though not all of them. Among 200,000 to 250,000 clones listed, approximately 81% were seen once. Input material: PBMCs. The receptors were sampled from a human donor in good health.

The chain couples TRBV19 to TRBJ1-3; tentative D call: TRBD1 (5 bases). This CDR3 spans 15 amino acids. The V end was cut by 1 base, the J end by 2 bases, with 9 bases between. Looked up from germline, CDR1 is LNHDA and CDR2 is SQIVND (reference sequence). This CDR3 is CASSIAGVAGNTIYF. In DNA form, the CDR3 reads TGTGCCAGTAGTATAGCGGGGGTGGCTGGAAACACCATATATTTT.

This chain connects TRBV19 to TRBJ1-1, with no clear D. The CDR3 extends over 13 amino acids. Per germline, CDR1 LNHDA and CDR2 SQIVND (reference sequence). V shed 3 bases and J shed 5 bases, with 10 bases lying between them. This chain's CDR3 is CASSILGGTEAFF. For the CDR3, the DNA is TGTGCCAGTAGTATCTTAGGAGGGACTGAAGCTTTCTTT.

The V gene is TRBV7-9, the J gene TRBJ2-7, with TRBD2 as a possible D gene (5 bases). The germline CDR1 and CDR2 sequences are SEHNR and FQNEAQ (reference sequence). CDR3 length equals 14 residues. V lost 5 bases and J lost 3, with 14 bases in between. CDR3 bases: TGTGCCAGCAGCCCCGCGGTAGGACTCTACGAGCAGTACTTC. Translated, it gives CASSPAVGLYEQYF.

A word on this clone: The junction does not match germline at one end; this may be a read error. The CDR3 here is CASSSGNYYEQYF. The CDR3 coding sequence is TGTGCCAGCAGTAGCGGGAATTACTACGAGCAGTACTTC. The chain recombines TRBV19 with TRBJ2-7; 8 nucleotides line up with TRBD2. This CDR3 is built from 13 residues. Germline assignment: CDR1 LNHDA and CDR2 SQIVND (reference sequence). Using reference TRBV19 and TRBJ2-7 for the parts outside the CDR3, the full variable domain is DGGITQSPKYLFRKEGQNVTLSCEQNLNHDAMYWYRQDPGQGLRLIYYSQIVNDFQKGDIAEGYSVSREKKESFPLTVTSAQKNPTAFYLCASSSGNYYEQYFGPGTRLTVT.

The chain uses TRBV29-1 and TRBJ2-1; 7 positions agree with TRBD1. The CDR3 is made up of 15 amino acids. Losses at the gene ends were 2 bases for V and 5 bases for J; bases not matched to a gene: 9. The germline V gene has CDR1 SQVTM and CDR2 ANQGSEA. The CDR3 is CSVENVDRTDNEQFF. The DNA of the CDR3 is TGCAGCGTTGAAAATGTGGACAGGACGGACAATGAGCAGTTCTTC.

This rearrangement joins TRBV5-1 to TRBJ1-2, with D possibly being TRBD1 (5 bases). The CDR3 is made up of 14 amino acids. Germline V gene lookup returns CDR1 SGHRS and CDR2 YFSETQ. With 6 bases removed from V and 4 bases from J, the gap between germline ends came to 16 bases. Here the CDR3 reads CASTPGGGGYGYTF. CDR3 DNA: TGCGCCAGCACCCCTGGCGGGGGAGGCTATGGCTACACCTTC.

The chain uses TRBV7-9 and TRBJ2-2; D is perhaps TRBD2 (6 bases). Trimming left V 0 bases short and J 7 bases short, with 6 bases between. Germline V CDR1 and CDR2: SEHNR, FQNEAQ (reference sequence). The CDR3 is 13 residues long. The CDR3 sequence is CASSLARGGELFF. The CDR3 coding sequence is TGTGCCAGCAGCTTAGCGCGGGGCGGGGAGCTGTTTTTT.

This clone is a singleton in its sample. The chain recombines TRBV25-1 with TRBJ2-5; D remains unclear. Trimming took off 5 bases at V and 2 bases at J, with 9 bases between the two ends. This CDR3 region has 13 residues. Looked up from germline, CDR1 is MGHDK and CDR2 is SYGVNS. The CDR3 nucleotides read TGTGCCAGCAGTCACTACTCACAAGAGACCCAGTACTTC. The encoded protein is CASSHYSQETQYF.

This chain joins TRBV7-9 and TRBJ2-1, with 7 bases lining up with TRBD2. J lost 5 bases, V lost 1 base, and 8 bases had no gene match. The CDR3 sequence is 16 residues long. The germline V gene encodes CDR1 SEHNR and CDR2 FQNEAQ (reference sequence). The CDR3 nucleotides read TGTGCCAGCAGCTTAGTGGGGGGAGGGGAGGACAATGAGCAGTTCTTC. This encodes CASSLVGGGEDNEQFF.

The V and J genes are TRBV7-3 and TRBJ1-3, with 11 positions matching TRBD1. The CDR3 runs to 17 residues. The J segment lost 4 bases and the V segment lost 6 bases, leaving 11 bases of the junction unmatched. The germline CDR1 and CDR2 sequences are SGHTA and FQGTGA. This chain's CDR3 is CASRTGDRGDGGNTIYF. As DNA, the CDR3 is TGTGCCAGCAGGACGGGGGACAGGGGGGATGGCGGAAACACCATATATTTT.

V and J are TRBV7-2 and TRBJ2-7; 15 nucleotides line up with TRBD2. In germline, CDR1 is SGHTA, CDR2 FQGNSA. This CDR3 has 17 residues. The ends lost 5 bases at V and 2 bases at J; junction bases unmatched: 7. As DNA, the CDR3 is TGTGCCAGCAGCACCGGACTAGCGGGAGGGGATCCCTACGAGCAGTACTTC. Amino acids: CASSTGLAGGDPYEQYF.

This chain links TRBV2 with TRBJ2-7; possibly TRBD1 for D (6 bases). The CDR3 is 12 amino acids. Germline assignment: CDR1 SNHLY and CDR2 FYNNEI. The ends were cut back, 8 bases at V and 2 bases at J, with 10 bases in the middle. CDR3 in DNA: TGTGCCAGCCGGACAGAGACCTACGAGCAGTACTTC. This sequence encodes CASRTETYEQYF. The whole variable domain, filled in from reference TRBV2 and TRBJ2-7, reads EPEVTQTPSHQVTQMGQEVILRCVPISNHLYFYWYRQILGQKVEFLVSFYNNEISEKSEIFDDQFSVERPDGSNFTLKIRSTKLEDSAMYFCASRTETYEQYFGPGTRLTVT.

The chain uses TRBV15 and TRBJ2-5; maybe TRBD2 (6 bases). The CDR3 has 15 amino acids. With 4 bases removed from V and 3 bases from J, the gap between germline ends came to 15 bases. Germline V lookup: CDR1 LNHNV, CDR2 YYDKDF (reference sequence). The CDR3 sequence is CATSKGGRLKETQYF. The CDR3, as DNA: TGTGCCACCAGCAAGGGAGGCCGACTGAAAGAGACCCAGTACTTC.

V gene TRBV28 combines with J gene TRBJ1-1; TRBD1 aligns across 7 bases. The CDR3 loop spans 15 amino acids. V shed 6 bases, J shed 4 bases, and the junction held 11 bases outside the gene matches. Per the germline V gene, CDR1 is MDHEN and CDR2 is SYDVKM. CDR3 coding DNA: TGTGCCAGCAGCCCTCGCGGCAGGGGGAGCACTGAAGCTTTCTTT. Protein sequence: CASSPRGRGSTEAFF.

The chain couples TRBV19 to TRBJ2-5; D remains ambiguous. The CDR3 loop spans 13 amino acids. The ends were cut back, 3 bases at V and 5 bases at J, with 10 bases in the middle. From germline, CDR1 is LNHDA and CDR2 SQIVND (reference sequence). In nucleotides, the CDR3 is TGTGCCAGTAGTATGGTTGGAGTCGAGACCCAGTACTTC. It is translated as CASSMVGVETQYF.

The rearrangement links TRBV10-1 to TRBJ2-1; 12 bases are shared with TRBD2. The CDR3 is made up of 17 amino acids. From germline, CDR1 is WNHNN and CDR2 SYGVQD (reference sequence). The trim removed 4 bases at V and 0 bases at J, leaving 4 bases unmatched. The CDR3 coding sequence is TGCGCCAGCAGTGCCTCGGGACTAGCGGGCTCCTACAATGAGCAGTTCTTC. Protein: CASSASGLAGSYNEQFF.

This chain links TRBV2 with TRBJ1-2; D possibly corresponds to TRBD1 (5 bases). Germline lookup yields CDR1 SNHLY and CDR2 FYNNEI. The CDR3 extends over 13 amino acids. With 7 bases removed from V and 3 bases from J, the gap between germline ends came to 12 bases. In DNA, the CDR3 is TGTGCCAGCACCCTAGACAGATACTATGGCTACACCTTC. It specifies CASTLDRYYGYTF.

This chain joins TRBV21-1 and TRBJ2-7; TRBD2 is the table's D call and was not checked against the DNA. TRBV21-1 represents a pseudogene. The CDR3 is made up of 14 amino acids. CDR3 sequence: CASSKGGGAHEQYF. The CDR3 DNA is TGTGCCAGCAGCAAAGGGGGAGGGGCCCACGAGCAGTACTTC.

The rearrangement uses TRBV19 and TRBJ2-1, with 11 bases matching TRBD1. J lost 4 bases, V lost 8 bases, and 4 bases had no gene match. Germline-derived CDR1 and CDR2 are LNHDA and SQIVND (reference sequence). The CDR3 has 14 residues. This CDR3 reads CASGTGGGYNEQFF. The DNA of the CDR3 is TGTGCCAGTGGGACAGGGGGTGGGTACAATGAGCAGTTCTTC.

The gene calls are TRBV28 and TRBJ2-2, with a weak D call TRBD1 (6 bases). The length of the CDR3 is 14 residues. Germline-derived CDR1 and CDR2 are MDHEN and SYDVKM. V gave up 6 bases and J gave up 1 base, with 9 bases separating them. The CDR3 spells CASRTGQNTGELFF. The CDR3 DNA reads as TGTGCCAGCAGGACAGGCCAGAACACCGGGGAGCTGTTTTTT.